The rows below give T cell receptor beta chains drawn from one sample of a study of blood T cell repertoires in COVID-19. Profiled with immunoSEQ multiplex PCR; TCRdb holds only in-frame clones, not every one. Of some 53,000 clones detected, 80% to 90% appear once; the ten largest clones hold roughly 5.3%. Sequenced sample: peripheral blood. The receptors come from a man aged 55 to 70 with active COVID-19. The CDR3 runs from the conserved cysteine through the conserved F or W. Each record gives: CDR3 protein, CDR3 DNA, D gene, J gene, V gene. A D gene is named only where the DNA matches it firmly.

CATSRTLNSPLHF,TGTGCCACCAGCCGAACCCTAAATTCACCCCTCCACTTT,.,TRBJ1-6,TRBV15
CAISSGRTYEQYF,TGTGCCATCAGTAGCGGGAGGACCTACGAGCAGTACTTC,TRBD2,TRBJ2-7,TRBV10-3
CASSPGLAGYEQYF,TGTGCCAGTAGTCCCGGTCTGGCGGGCTACGAGCAGTACTTC,.,TRBJ2-7,TRBV19
CASSVRRTGGQETQYF,TGTGCCAGCAGCGTAAGAAGGACAGGGGGTCAAGAGACCCAGTACTTC,TRBD1,TRBJ2-5,TRBV7-9
CATSRAHGTGTYEQYF,TGTGCCACCAGCAGGGCCCATGGGACAGGGACCTACGAGCAGTACTTC,TRBD1,TRBJ2-7,TRBV15
CASSLSWGRAAYEQYF,TGTGCCAGCAGCTTAAGTTGGGGGCGGGCTGCCTACGAGCAGTACTTC,.,TRBJ2-7,TRBV7-2
CASAPGTDTQYF,TGTGCCAGCGCCCCGGGCACAGATACGCAGTATTTT,.,TRBJ2-3,TRBV6-6
CASSLRNQPQHF,TGTGCCAGCAGCCTCAGAAATCAGCCCCAGCATTTT,.,TRBJ1-5,TRBV14
CASSLSGSARETQYF,TGTGCCAGCAGTCTTAGCGGGAGTGCCAGAGAGACCCAGTACTTC,TRBD2,TRBJ2-5,TRBV27
CAWRGLDQETQYF,TGTGCCTGGAGGGGACTAGACCAAGAGACCCAGTACTTC,TRBD2,TRBJ2-5,TRBV30
CASSPAQGYEQYF,TGTGCCAGCTCACCAGCTCAGGGCTACGAGCAGTACTTC,.,TRBJ2-7,TRBV18
CASSQARTSGDPYEQYF,TGTGCCAGCAGCCAAGCCAGGACTAGCGGAGACCCTTACGAGCAGTACTTC,TRBD2,TRBJ2-7,TRBV4-2